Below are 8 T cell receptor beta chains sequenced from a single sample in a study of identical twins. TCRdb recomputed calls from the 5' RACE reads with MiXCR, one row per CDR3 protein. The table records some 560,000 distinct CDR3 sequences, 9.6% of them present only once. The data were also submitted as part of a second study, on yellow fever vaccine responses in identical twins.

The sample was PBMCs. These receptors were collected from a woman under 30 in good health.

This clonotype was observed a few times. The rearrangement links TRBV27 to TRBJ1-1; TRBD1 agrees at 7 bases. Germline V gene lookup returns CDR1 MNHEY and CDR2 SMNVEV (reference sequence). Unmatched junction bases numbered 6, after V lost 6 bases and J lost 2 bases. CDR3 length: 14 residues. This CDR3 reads CASRRTGVNTEAFF. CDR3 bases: TGTGCCAGCAGGAGGACAGGTGTTAACACTGAAGCTTTCTTT.

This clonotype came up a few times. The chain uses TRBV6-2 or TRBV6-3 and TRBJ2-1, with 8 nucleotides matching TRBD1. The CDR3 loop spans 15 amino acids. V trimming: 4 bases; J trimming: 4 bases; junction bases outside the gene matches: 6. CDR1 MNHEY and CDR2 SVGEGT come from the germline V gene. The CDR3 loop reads CASSLTDRGYNEQFF. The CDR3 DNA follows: TGTGCCAGCAGTTTAACAGACAGGGGATACAATGAGCAGTTCTTC.

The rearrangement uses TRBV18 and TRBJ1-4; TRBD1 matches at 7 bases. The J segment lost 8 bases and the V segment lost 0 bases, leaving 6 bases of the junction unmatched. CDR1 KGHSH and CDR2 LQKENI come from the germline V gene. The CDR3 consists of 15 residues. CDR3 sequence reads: CASSPPGQIKEKLFF. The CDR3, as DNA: TGTGCCAGCTCACCACCGGGACAGATAAAAGAAAAACTGTTTTTT.

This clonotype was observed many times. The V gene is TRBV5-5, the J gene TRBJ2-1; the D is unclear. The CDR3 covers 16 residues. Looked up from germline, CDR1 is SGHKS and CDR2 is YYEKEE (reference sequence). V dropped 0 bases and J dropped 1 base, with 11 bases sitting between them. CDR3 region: CASSLEPTRSYNEQFF. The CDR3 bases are TGTGCCAGCAGCTTGGAACCCACCCGTTCCTACAATGAGCAGTTCTTC.

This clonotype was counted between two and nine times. This CDR3 reads CASSYMRAGDNQDNEQFF. Written as DNA, the CDR3 is TGTGCCAGCAGTTACATGCGGGCGGGTGATAATCAGGACAATGAGCAGTTCTTC. This chain links TRBV6-2 or TRBV6-3 with TRBJ2-1, with D perhaps matching TRBD2 (5 bases). This CDR3 region has 18 residues. The V end was cut by 2 bases, the J end by 5 bases, with 22 bases between. The germline V gene encodes CDR1 MNHEY and CDR2 SVGEGT.

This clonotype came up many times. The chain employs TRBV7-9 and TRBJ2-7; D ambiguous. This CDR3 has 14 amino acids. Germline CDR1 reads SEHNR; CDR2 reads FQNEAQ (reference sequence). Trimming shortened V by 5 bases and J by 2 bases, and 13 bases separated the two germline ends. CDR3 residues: CASSPPEATYEQYF. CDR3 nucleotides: TGTGCCAGCAGCCCTCCTGAGGCCACCTACGAGCAGTACTTC.

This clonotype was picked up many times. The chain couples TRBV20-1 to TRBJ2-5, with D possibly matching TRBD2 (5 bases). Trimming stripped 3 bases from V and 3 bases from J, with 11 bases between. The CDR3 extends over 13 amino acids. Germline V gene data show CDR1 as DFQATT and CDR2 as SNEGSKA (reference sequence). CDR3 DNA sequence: TGCAGTGCTAGCTCGACTAAGAAAGAGACCCAGTACTTC. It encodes CSASSTKKETQYF.

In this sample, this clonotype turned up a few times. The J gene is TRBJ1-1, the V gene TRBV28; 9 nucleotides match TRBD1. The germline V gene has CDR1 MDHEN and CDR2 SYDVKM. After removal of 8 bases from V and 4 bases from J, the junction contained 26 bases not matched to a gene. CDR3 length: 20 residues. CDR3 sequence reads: CASRPQMGQGRTFLGTEAFF. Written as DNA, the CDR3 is TGTGCCAGCCGACCTCAAATGGGACAGGGAAGGACATTTTTGGGCACTGAAGCTTTCTTT. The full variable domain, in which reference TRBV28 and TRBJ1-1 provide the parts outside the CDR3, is DVKVTQSSRYLVKRTGEKVFLECVQDMDHENMFWYRQDPGLGLRLIYFSYDVKMKEKGDIPEGYSVSREKKERFSLILESASTNQTSMYLCASRPQMGQGRTFLGTEAFFGQGTRLTVV.